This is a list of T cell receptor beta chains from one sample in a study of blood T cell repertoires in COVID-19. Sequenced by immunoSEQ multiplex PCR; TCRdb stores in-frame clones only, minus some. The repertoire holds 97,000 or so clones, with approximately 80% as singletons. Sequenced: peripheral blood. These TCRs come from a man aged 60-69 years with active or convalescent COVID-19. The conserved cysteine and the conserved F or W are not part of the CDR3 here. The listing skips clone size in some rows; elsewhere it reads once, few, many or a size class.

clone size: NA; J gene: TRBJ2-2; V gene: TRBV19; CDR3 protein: ASRPTSDLRTGELF
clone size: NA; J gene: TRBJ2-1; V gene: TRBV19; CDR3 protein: ASSIHRPSGYNEQF
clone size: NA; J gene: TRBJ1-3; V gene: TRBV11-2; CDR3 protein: ASSTGISGNTIY
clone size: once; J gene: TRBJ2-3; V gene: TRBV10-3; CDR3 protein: AIGQGGGTDTQY
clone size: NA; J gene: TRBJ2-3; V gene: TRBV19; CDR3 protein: ASSTGLAGGPILDTQY
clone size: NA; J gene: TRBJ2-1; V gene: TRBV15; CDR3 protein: ATRRGSSTGLAANEQF
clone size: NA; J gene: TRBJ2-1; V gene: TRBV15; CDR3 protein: ATSRDASGNEQF
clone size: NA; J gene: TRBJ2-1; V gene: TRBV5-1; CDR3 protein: ASGPGTSYNEQF
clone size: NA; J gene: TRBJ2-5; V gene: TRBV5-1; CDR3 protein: ASSPGLAGGGETQY
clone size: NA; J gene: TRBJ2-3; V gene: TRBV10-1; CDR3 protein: ASSESREEQTTQY
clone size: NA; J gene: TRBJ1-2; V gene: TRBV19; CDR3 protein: ASTYGQFAYGYT